Below are 25 T cell receptor beta chains sequenced from a single sample in a study of PD-1 blockade in classical Hodgkin lymphoma. Regarding time point: cycle 4 day 1 (C4D1), after five to seven weeks of nivolumab. Each of the patients experienced relapse following autologous stem cell transplantation, and their brentuximab vedotin exposure differed. Assay used: immunoSEQ multiplex PCR; TCRdb lists only in-frame clones, some missing. The sample contains about 39,000 clones, around four fifths of which appear only once. The source was peripheral blood mononuclear cells (PBMCs), collected before the fourth cycle of nivolumab. These receptors came from a human donor with classical Hodgkin lymphoma.

This clone has just one count. The chain has TRBV29-1 and TRBJ1-2, with no clear D. Trimming shortened V by 3 bases and J by 5 bases, and 7 bases separated the two germline ends. CDR1 and CDR2 from the germline V gene are SQVTM and ANQGSEA. CDR3 length: 11 amino acids. The CDR3 loop reads CSVEAVYGYTF. CDR3 coding DNA: TGCAGCGTTGAGGCGGTTTATGGCTACACCTTC.

The chain has TRBV5-1 and TRBJ1-3, with D tentatively TRBD1 (6 bases). Trimming removed 0 bases from V and 4 bases from J, with 14 bases in between. The CDR3 is 16 residues long. Germline V lookup: CDR1 SGHRS, CDR2 YFSETQ. The CDR3 nucleotides are TGCGCCAGCAGCTTGGCCGGGGGCGCGGGGGGAAACACCATATATTTT. It translates to CASSLAGGAGGNTIYF.

The count of this clone is one. The same CDR3 arises from other DNA sequences in this sample as well. The chain is built from TRBV7-9 and TRBJ2-5, with 7 bases lining up with TRBD1. Germline trimming cut 4 bases from V and 5 bases from J; bases unmatched to any gene: 4. CDR3 length: 13 residues. The germline V gene encodes CDR1 SEHNR and CDR2 FQNEAQ (reference sequence). The CDR3, as DNA: TGTGCCAGCAGCTCTAGGGGGCCCGAGACCCAGTACTTC. It specifies CASSSRGPETQYF.

This clone turned up a few times. The DNA of the CDR3 is TGTGCCAGCAGTGACCTTAGGGCCGGCGGAGGCTACACCTTC. Protein sequence: CASSDLRAGGGYTF. The chain recombines TRBV6-1 with TRBJ1-2; D unresolved. CDR1 is MNHNS, CDR2 SASEGT, per germline. V gave up 3 bases and J gave up 8 bases, with 16 bases separating them. The CDR3 length is 14 residues.

The V and J genes are TRBV5-1 and TRBJ1-1; tentative D call: TRBD1 (6 bases). Germline CDR1 reads SGHRS; CDR2 reads YFSETQ. The CDR3 spans 13 residues. V lost 0 bases to trimming and J lost 8 bases, with 11 bases between them. The CDR3 coding sequence is TGCGCCAGCAGCTTGGTGGGCACAGGGGAAGCTTTCTTT. Translated, it gives CASSLVGTGEAFF.

The rearrangement uses TRBV7-2 and TRBJ1-6; D call uncertain. The CDR3 has 13 residues. The germline V gene has CDR1 SGHTA and CDR2 FQGNSA. The germline V and J ends were trimmed by 1 base and 6 bases, with 4 bases remaining between them. The CDR3 protein is CASSLEVNSPLHF. CDR3 DNA: TGTGCCAGCAGCTTAGAGGTTAATTCACCCCTCCACTTT.

This sequence joins TRBV5-6 and TRBJ2-1; TRBD1 aligns across 7 bases. V lost 4 bases to trimming and J lost 8 bases; unmatched junction nucleotides: 15. The CDR3 has 16 residues. Germline CDR1 is SGHDT and CDR2 is YYEEEE. Written as DNA, the CDR3 is TGTGCCAGCAGCGGCGTCCCGTTTGGGACAGCACATGAGCAGTTCTTC. Translating gives CASSGVPFGTAHEQFF.

The rearrangement joins TRBV5-1 to TRBJ1-2; TRBD1 might be the D (5 bases). Germline V gene sequence: CDR1 SGHRS, CDR2 YFSETQ. The CDR3 loop spans 15 amino acids. V was cut by 2 bases and J by 1 base, with 12 bases left in between. Written as DNA, the CDR3 is TGCGCCAGCAGCTTCAGCCTACAGGATAACTATGGCTACACCTTC. Translating it yields CASSFSLQDNYGYTF.

This chain joins TRBV19 and TRBJ2-3, with no clear D. With 5 bases removed from V and 4 bases from J, the gap between germline ends came to 13 bases. CDR1 is LNHDA, CDR2 SQIVND, per germline (reference sequence). This CDR3 is built from 14 residues. The CDR3 here is CASSFTFVADTQYF. The CDR3 DNA reads TGTGCCAGTAGTTTTACGTTCGTCGCAGATACGCAGTATTTT.

This chain uses TRBV5-4 with TRBJ1-2, with 9 bases lining up with TRBD1. CDR1 SGHNT and CDR2 YYREEE come from the germline V gene (reference sequence). V gave up 4 bases and J gave up 4 bases; unmatched junction bases: 8. The CDR3 sequence is 15 residues long. The CDR3 region is CASSLGQGLAYGYTF. In DNA form, the CDR3 reads TGTGCCAGCAGCCTTGGACAGGGGTTGGCCTATGGCTACACCTTC.

Only a few counts were recorded for this clone. This chain connects TRBV19 to TRBJ2-7; D possibly corresponds to TRBD2 (6 bases). Per the germline V gene, CDR1 is LNHDA and CDR2 is SQIVND (reference sequence). V was clipped by 10 bases and J by 0 bases, with 16 bases between them. The CDR3 is 14 amino acids. This chain's CDR3 is CATHRDGSSYEQYF. The CDR3 nucleotides are TGTGCCACCCACCGCGACGGGAGCTCCTACGAGCAGTACTTC. Together with reference TRBV19 and TRBJ2-7, the CDR3 gives the full variable domain: DGGITQSPKYLFRKEGQNVTLSCEQNLNHDAMYWYRQDPGQGLRLIYYSQIVNDFQKGDIAEGYSVSREKKESFPLTVTSAQKNPTAFYLCATHRDGSSYEQYFGPGTRLTVT.

V gene TRBV5-1 combines with J gene TRBJ2-7, with D perhaps assigned TRBD1 or TRBD2 (5 bases each). Between the trimmed V and J ends, which lost 0 bases and 11 bases, there was a span of 9 bases. CDR1 is SGHRS and CDR2 is YFSETQ in the germline V gene. This CDR3 has 11 amino acids. The CDR3 is CASSLEGTEYF. CDR3 nucleotides: TGCGCCAGCAGCTTGGAAGGGACGGAGTACTTC.

The V gene is TRBV2, the J gene TRBJ1-2, with D perhaps TRBD1 (5 bases). The CDR3 extends over 15 amino acids. Trimming removed 1 base at V and 2 bases at J, with 11 bases between. Germline V gene sequence: CDR1 SNHLY, CDR2 FYNNEI. As DNA, the CDR3 is TGTGCCAGCAGTGAAGGGGTAGGGGAGAACTATGGCTACACCTTC. It is translated as CASSEGVGENYGYTF.

The chain joins TRBV27 to TRBJ2-7, with D perhaps matching TRBD1 (5 bases). V shed 7 bases and J shed 2 bases, with 18 bases lying between them. CDR3 length: 15 residues. From germline, CDR1 is MNHEY and CDR2 SMNVEV (reference sequence). The DNA of the CDR3 is TGTGCCAGCAAGTCGATACAGGACGGTCCCTACGAGCAGTACTTC. Residues: CASKSIQDGPYEQYF.

The V and J genes are TRBV5-1 and TRBJ1-6; 7 bases are shared with TRBD1. CDR1 SGHRS and CDR2 YFSETQ come from the germline V gene. CDR3 length: 14 amino acids. V lost 1 base, J lost 10 bases, and 5 bases stayed unmatched. The CDR3 is CASSLRQGGSPLHF. In DNA form, the CDR3 reads TGCGCCAGCAGCTTGCGACAGGGTGGGTCACCCCTCCACTTT.

The rearrangement uses TRBV6-1 and TRBJ2-1; D ambiguous. CDR3 length: 14 amino acids. V was shortened by 2 bases and J by 8 bases, with 13 bases between the two germline ends. Per the germline V gene, CDR1 is MNHNS and CDR2 is SASEGT. The CDR3 DNA reads as TGTGCCAGCAGTGAATATGGCTTGAGAGATGAGCAGTTCTTC. Translating it yields CASSEYGLRDEQFF.

This chain joins TRBV5-4 and TRBJ2-6; D unclear. The germline gives CDR1 SGHNT, CDR2 YYREEE (reference sequence). Trimming stripped 0 bases from V and 4 bases from J, with 8 bases between. This CDR3 region has 15 residues. CDR3 region: CASSLGGSGANVLTF. CDR3 in DNA: TGTGCCAGCAGCTTGGGGGGTTCAGGGGCCAACGTCCTGACTTTC. The complete variable domain, with remaining parts taken from reference TRBV5-4 and TRBJ2-6, reads ETGVTQSPTHLIKTRGQQVTLRCSSQSGHNTVSWYQQALGQGPQFIFQYYREEENGRGNFPPRFSGLQFPNYSSELNVNALELDDSALYLCASSLGGSGANVLTFGAGSRLTVL.

V is TRBV6-1 and J is TRBJ2-3; D tentatively reads TRBD1 or TRBD2 (5 bases each). The germline CDR1 and CDR2 sequences are MNHNS and SASEGT. Trimming shortened V by 4 bases and J by 0 bases, and 17 bases separated the two germline ends. The CDR3 loop spans 17 amino acids. The chain's CDR3 is CASSVTGTTFSTDTQYF. The CDR3 DNA is TGTGCCAGCAGTGTTACCGGGACGACCTTTAGCACAGATACGCAGTATTTT.

J is TRBJ1-1 and V is TRBV28; 8 bases align to TRBD1. The CDR3 length is 17 residues. V was pared by 2 bases and J by 0 bases, with 8 bases of the junction left unmatched. CDR1 and CDR2 (germline): MDHEN, SYDVKM. The CDR3 sequence: CASSLMGRGLMNTEAFF. CDR3 DNA: TGTGCCAGCAGTTTAATGGGCAGGGGGCTCATGAACACTGAAGCTTTCTTT.

The chain links TRBV14 to TRBJ2-7, with D maybe TRBD1 (6 bases). CDR1 is SGHDN, CDR2 FVKESK, per germline. The V gene lost 1 base and the J gene lost 3 bases, with 13 bases spanning the gap. This CDR3 has 15 residues. The CDR3 nucleotides are TGTGCCAGCAGCCAAGTACAGGGCTCCTACTACGAGCAGTACTTC. This encodes CASSQVQGSYYEQYF.

The chain employs TRBV28 and TRBJ1-4; D perhaps matches TRBD1 (6 bases). From germline, CDR1 is MDHEN and CDR2 SYDVKM. The CDR3 covers 15 residues. Deletions cut 6 bases from V and 7 bases from J, with 18 bases between. The CDR3 protein is CASSRQQGRSEKLFF. CDR3 DNA: TGTGCCAGCAGCCGACAACAGGGCAGAAGTGAAAAACTGTTTTTT.

The chain couples TRBV13 to TRBJ2-7; 7 bases are shared with TRBD1. Germline assignment: CDR1 PRHDT and CDR2 FYEKMQ (reference sequence). This CDR3 contains 16 residues. V trimming: 2 bases; J trimming: 3 bases; junction bases outside the gene matches: 10. The CDR3 DNA follows: TGTGCCAGCAGCTTATCCCGACAGGGAAGTAACTACGAGCAGTACTTC. Protein product: CASSLSRQGSNYEQYF.

This rearrangement joins TRBV19 to TRBJ2-6; no definite D call. This CDR3 has 13 amino acids. With 6 bases removed from V and 4 bases from J, the gap between germline ends came to 7 bases. The germline CDR1 and CDR2 sequences are LNHDA and SQIVND (reference sequence). CDR3 bases: TGTGCCAGTAGATACGCAGGGGCCAACGTCCTGACTTTC. It codes for CASRYAGANVLTF.

The genes are TRBV6-6 and TRBJ1-2; D ambiguous. The CDR3 sequence is 13 residues long. V was shortened by 5 bases and J by 0 bases, with 7 bases between the two germline ends. Per germline, CDR1 MNHNY and CDR2 SVGAGI (reference sequence). CDR3 amino acids: CASSPTPNYGYTF. CDR3 sequence (DNA): TGTGCCAGCAGTCCCACGCCTAACTATGGCTACACCTTC.

This sequence joins TRBV5-1 and TRBJ1-6, with D hard to call. CDR1 SGHRS and CDR2 YFSETQ come from the germline V gene. V lost 0 bases and J 6 bases, leaving 16 bases between the germline ends. The CDR3 spans 17 residues. The CDR3 nucleotides are TGCGCCAGCAGCTTGGAGGGCAGGCGCCCGGGTAATTCACCCCTCCACTTT. Translated: CASSLEGRRPGNSPLHF.